This entry is about one T cell receptor (beta chain). The time point denotes: peripheral blood 6 weeks after treatment start. Patients suffered from locally advanced or metastatic urothelial carcinoma. The protocol was immunoSEQ multiplex PCR, while the TCRdb copy is restricted to in-frame clones and leaves out a portion. The sample consists of 95,000 to 130,000 clones, 85% to 90% of them appearing once. The data originate from a study of PD-L1 blockade in urothelial cancer. CDR1 SGHAT and CDR2 FQNNGV come from the germline V gene. Trimming shortened V by 8 bases and J by 15 bases, and 10 bases separated the two germline ends. This CDR3 is built from 9 residues.

The chain joins TRBV11-2 to TRBJ1-4; D not resolved. Sequenced material: PBMCs, taken around atezolizumab (anti-PD-L1) treatment. The TCR was taken from a man aged 55 to 69 with urothelial cancer. CDR3: CASPYGVFF. The CDR3 DNA is TGTGCCAGCCCTTACGGGGTGTTTTTT.